This is a list of T cell receptor beta chains from one sample in a study of T cells in localized non-small cell lung cancer. Here immunoSEQ multiplex PCR was the method, and the copy in TCRdb shows in-frame clones only, minus some. This table holds more than 800 clones, around 23% found once. The starting material was lung tumor tissue, obtained before any cancer treatment. These receptors all come from a man between 40 and 75 years old with stage I squamous cell lung carcinoma. CDR3s include the opening cysteine and the closing phenylalanine or tryptophan. The D gene is left open where the match is weak. Size values are once, few and many counts, or a class for expanded clones, and some rows have none.

>few|.|TRBV9|TRBJ1-6
TGTGCCAGCAGCGTAGAATCCTATAATTCACCCCTCCACTTT
CASSVESYNSPLHF
>few|.|TRBV29-1|TRBJ1-1
TGCAGCGTTGCAACCACGGGGGAGACTGAAGCTTTCTTT
CSVATTGETEAFF
>.|.|TRBV18|TRBJ2-7
TGTGCCAGCTCACCAAGAACCTCCTACGAGCAGTACTTC
CASSPRTSYEQYF
>few|.|TRBV19|TRBJ2-7
TGTGCCAGTACCGTACGAGCAGGGGACTCCTACGAGCAGTACTTC
CASTVRAGDSYEQYF
>.|TRBD1|TRBV29-1|TRBJ1-2
TGCAGCTTCCGGACAGGGAAGGGTGGCTACACCTTC
CSFRTGKGGYTF
>.|TRBD1|TRBV6-8|TRBJ1-5
TGTGCCAGCAGTCGAACTCAGGGGGCAGGTCAGCCCCAGCATTTT
CASSRTQGAGQPQHF
>few|TRBD2|TRBV11-3|TRBJ2-2
TGTGCCAGCAGCTACCTAGCGGGGGGCCCTATCGCGAACACCGGGGAGCTGTTTTTT
CASSYLAGGPIANTGELFF
>medium-sized|.|TRBV11-3|TRBJ2-2
TGTGCCAGCAGCTTATCCGGGACAACCACCGGGGAGCTGTTTTTT
CASSLSGTTTGELFF
>.|TRBD1|TRBV28|TRBJ1-2
TGTGCCAGCAGTTTAGGTCAGGGGGCGAGGGGCTACACCTTC
CASSLGQGARGYTF
>few|.|TRBV28|TRBJ1-6
TGTGCCAGCAGTTTATATCCAGGGCTAAGATCTTCCCTCCACTTT
CASSLYPGLRSSLHF
>.|.|TRBV19|TRBJ1-5
TGTGCCAGTAGTATACGGGGGTCTGGGGATCAGCCCCAGCATTTT
CASSIRGSGDQPQHF
>few|.|TRBV11-3|TRBJ2-3
TGTGCCAGCAGCTTTATCCAAAGGGCAGATACGCAGTATTTT
CASSFIQRADTQYF
>.|.|TRBV6-7|TRBJ1-2
TGTGCCAGCAGTTACAGCCATGGCTACACCTTC
CASSYSHGYTF
>.|.|TRBV28|TRBJ1-1
TGTGCCAGCAGTTCTGGGAACACTGAAGCTTTCTTT
CASSSGNTEAFF
>.|TRBD2|TRBV2|TRBJ2-7
TGTGCCAGCAGTCGTAGTAGCGGGAGTACCTACGAGCAGTACTTC
CASSRSSGSTYEQYF
>.|.|TRBV10-2|TRBJ1-2
TGCGCCAGCAGTGAGTCAAAGATCGGCTACACCTTC
CASSESKIGYTF
>.|.|TRBV19|TRBJ1-5
TGTGCCAGTAGTATAGATTGGAGCAATCAGCCCCAGCATTTT
CASSIDWSNQPQHF
>large|.|TRBV11-3|TRBJ1-1
TGTGCCAGCAGCAAATCCAGCCCCGGGGGGAACACTGAAGCTTTCTTT
CASSKSSPGGNTEAFF
>.|.|TRBV18|TRBJ2-3
TGTGCCAGCTCTCCGGACTTAGCTACAGATACGCAGTATTTT
CASSPDLATDTQYF
>few|.|TRBV10-3|TRBJ1-2
TGTGCCAGCAGTGAGGGCCCTGACAGGTACTATGGCTACACCTTC
CASSEGPDRYYGYTF
>.|.|TRBV30|TRBJ1-4
TGTGCCTGGAACTATGACCGTGGAAAACTGTTTTTT
CAWNYDRGKLFF
>.|.|TRBV19|TRBJ2-2
TGTGCCAGTAGTAAGGGTAACACCGGGGAGCTGTTTTTT
CASSKGNTGELFF
>.|.|TRBV6-8|TRBJ2-3
TGTGCCAGCAGTTATGGGGGCGAATCGGATACGCAGTATTTT
CASSYGGESDTQYF
>few|.|TRBV6-8|TRBJ1-2
TGTGCCAGCAGTTATTCGCACGGATTCTATGGCTACACCTTC
CASSYSHGFYGYTF
>few|.|TRBV11-3|TRBJ2-3
TGTGCCAGCAGCTTGGCGCCTAGCACAGATACGCAGTATTTT
CASSLAPSTDTQYF
>.|.|TRBV30|TRBJ1-6
TGTGCCTGGAGTCCCTTAAGCGACTCACCCCTCCACTTT
CAWSPLSDSPLHF
>once|.|TRBV28|TRBJ1-4
TGTGCCAGCAGTTATGGGGCAAATGAAAAACTGTTTTTT
CASSYGANEKLFF
>few|TRBD1|TRBV11-3|TRBJ2-5
TGTGCCAGCAGCTTAGAGGCAGGGGGCTGGGAGACCCAGTACTTC
CASSLEAGGWETQYF
>large|TRBD1|TRBV6-8|TRBJ1-2
TGTGCCAGCAGTGGCGGGCAGGGGGAAGGCTACACCTTC
CASSGGQGEGYTF
>.|TRBD2|TRBV19|TRBJ2-5
TGTGCCGCCGGGGGGAATTCACAAGAGACCCAGTACTTC
CAAGGNSQETQYF